This TCR beta chain was obtained from a study of HIV-infected patients and healthy controls. This clonotype was recorded many times. What it recognizes is unknown. Antiretroviral therapy had run roughly three months, about 14 weeks, before follow-up blood collection. The repertoire came from unfractionated whole blood and reflected all unsorted peripheral T cells. Peripheral blood, around 2.5 ml, was drawn for RNA extraction. Study findings and constraints: Significant mean usage differences between HIV-infected patients and controls involved eight alpha and eight beta V genes. Study cohorts differed slightly in age and sex, but this did not explain diversity differences.

Alpha and beta constant-region primers primed reverse transcription of 400 to 650 ng RNA. Using multiplexing indices, alpha and beta chain libraries were generated apart by chain-specific third strand synthesis. MiXCR was run by TCRdb on the 5' RACE reads, yielding one entry per CDR3 protein. The sample has approximately 11,000 distinct CDR3 sequences, around 5.4% seen once; the top ten hold 25% to 35%. The source is an adult with HIV infection. The donor label of this sample is uncertain. The sequenced sample was blood, obtained during antiretroviral therapy.

As DNA, the CDR3 is TGTGCCAGCAGCCTCCTGGCGGGCGGGAGCACAGATACGCAGTATTTT. Amino acid sequence: CASSLLAGGSTDTQYF. The chain combines TRBV9 with TRBJ2-3; the D gene is possibly TRBD2 (5 bases). This CDR3 is 16 amino acids long. V lost 4 bases, J lost 0 bases, and 15 bases lay in between. Looked up from germline, CDR1 is SGDLS and CDR2 is YYNGEE.